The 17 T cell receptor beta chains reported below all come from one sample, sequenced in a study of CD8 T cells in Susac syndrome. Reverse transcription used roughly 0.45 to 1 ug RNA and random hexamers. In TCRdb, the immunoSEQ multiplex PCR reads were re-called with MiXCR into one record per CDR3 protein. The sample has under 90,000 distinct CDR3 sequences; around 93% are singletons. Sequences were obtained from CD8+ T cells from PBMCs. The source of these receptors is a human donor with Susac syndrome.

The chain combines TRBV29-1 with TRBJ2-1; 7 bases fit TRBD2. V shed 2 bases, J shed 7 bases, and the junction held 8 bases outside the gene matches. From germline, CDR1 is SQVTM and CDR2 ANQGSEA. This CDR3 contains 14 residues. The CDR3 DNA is TGCAGCGTTGAATGGGGGGGAGGCCCGAATGAGCAGTTCTTC. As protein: CSVEWGGGPNEQFF.

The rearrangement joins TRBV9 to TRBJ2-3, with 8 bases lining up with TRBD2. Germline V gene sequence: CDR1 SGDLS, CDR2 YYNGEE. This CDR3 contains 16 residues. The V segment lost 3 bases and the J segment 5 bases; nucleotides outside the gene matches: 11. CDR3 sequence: CASSAPPGLVEDTQYF. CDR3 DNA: TGTGCCAGCAGCGCCCCGCCGGGACTAGTGGAAGATACGCAGTATTTT.

DNA of the CDR3: TGTGCCAGCAGCTTACCGATCCCCCCGGACAGCTACGAGCAGTACTTC. This sequence encodes CASSLPIPPDSYEQYF. This chain uses TRBV7-8 with TRBJ2-7; D is possibly TRBD1 (6 bases). Germline loops: CDR1 SGHVS, CDR2 FQNEAQ. The CDR3 sequence is 16 residues long. The V end lost 2 bases, the J end lost 3 bases, and 17 bases lay between the germline ends.

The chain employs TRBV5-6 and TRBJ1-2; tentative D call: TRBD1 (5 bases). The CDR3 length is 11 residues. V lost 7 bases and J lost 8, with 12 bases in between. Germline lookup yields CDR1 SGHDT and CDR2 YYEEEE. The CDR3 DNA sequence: TGTGCCAGCGGGACTTCGCAGGGCTACACCTTC. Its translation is CASGTSQGYTF. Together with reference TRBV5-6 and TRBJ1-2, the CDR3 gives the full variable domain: DAGVTQSPTHLIKTRGQQVTLRCSPKSGHDTVSWYQQALGQGPQFIFQYYEEEERQRGNFPDRFSGHQFPNYSSELNVNALLLGDSALYLCASGTSQGYTFGSGTRLTVV.

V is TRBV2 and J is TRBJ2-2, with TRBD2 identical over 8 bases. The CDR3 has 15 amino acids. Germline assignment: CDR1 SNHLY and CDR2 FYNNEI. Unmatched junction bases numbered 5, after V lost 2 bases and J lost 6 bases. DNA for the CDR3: TGTGCCAGCAGTGAACCGGGAGGGCCCTCCGGGGAGCTGTTTTTT. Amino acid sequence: CASSEPGGPSGELFF. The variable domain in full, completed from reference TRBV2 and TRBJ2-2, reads EPEVTQTPSHQVTQMGQEVILRCVPISNHLYFYWYRQILGQKVEFLVSFYNNEISEKSEIFDDQFSVERPDGSNFTLKIRSTKLEDSAMYFCASSEPGGPSGELFFGEGSRLTVL.

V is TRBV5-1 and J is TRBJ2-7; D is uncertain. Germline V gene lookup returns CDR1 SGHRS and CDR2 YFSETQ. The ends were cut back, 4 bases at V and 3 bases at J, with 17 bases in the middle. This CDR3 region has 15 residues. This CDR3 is CASSPLDATVYEQYF. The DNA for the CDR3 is TGCGCCAGCAGCCCCCTTGACGCTACAGTCTACGAGCAGTACTTC.

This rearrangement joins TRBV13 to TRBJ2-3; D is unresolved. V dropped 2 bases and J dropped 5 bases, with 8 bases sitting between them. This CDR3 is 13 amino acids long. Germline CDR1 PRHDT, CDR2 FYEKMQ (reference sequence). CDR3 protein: CASSLLSGDTQYF. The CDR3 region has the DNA TGTGCCAGCAGCTTATTGAGTGGAGATACGCAGTATTTT. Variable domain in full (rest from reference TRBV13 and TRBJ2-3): AAGVIQSPRHLIKEKRETATLKCYPIPRHDTVYWYQQGPGQDPQFLISFYEKMQSDKGSIPDRFSAQQFSDYHSELNMSSLELGDSALYFCASSLLSGDTQYFGPGTRLTVL.

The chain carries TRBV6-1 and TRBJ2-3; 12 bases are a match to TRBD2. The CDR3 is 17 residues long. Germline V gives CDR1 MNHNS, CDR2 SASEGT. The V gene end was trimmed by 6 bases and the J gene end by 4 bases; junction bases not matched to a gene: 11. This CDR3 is CASSELWTSGIPDTQYF. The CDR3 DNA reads TGTGCCAGCAGCGAACTGTGGACTAGCGGGATTCCAGATACGCAGTATTTT.

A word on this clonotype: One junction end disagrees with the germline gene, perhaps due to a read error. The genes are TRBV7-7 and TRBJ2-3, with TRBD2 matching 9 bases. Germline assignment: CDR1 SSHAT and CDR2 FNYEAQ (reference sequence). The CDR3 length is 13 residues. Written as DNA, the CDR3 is TGTGCTAGCAGCTTAGCGGGAGCAGATACGCAGTATTTT. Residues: CASSLAGADTQYF.

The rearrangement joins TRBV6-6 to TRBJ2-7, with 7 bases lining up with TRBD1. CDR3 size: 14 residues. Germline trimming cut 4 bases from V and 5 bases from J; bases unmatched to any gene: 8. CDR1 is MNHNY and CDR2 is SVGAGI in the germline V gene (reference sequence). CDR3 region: CASSFTTGYDEQYF. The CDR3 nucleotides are TGTGCCAGCAGTTTTACGACAGGGTACGACGAGCAGTACTTC.

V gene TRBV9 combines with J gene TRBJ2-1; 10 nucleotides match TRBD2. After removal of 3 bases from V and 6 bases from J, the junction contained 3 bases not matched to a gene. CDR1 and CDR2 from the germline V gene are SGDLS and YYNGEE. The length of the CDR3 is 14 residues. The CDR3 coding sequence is TGTGCCAGCAGCGGGAGCGGGAGGGGCAATGAGCAGTTCTTC. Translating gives CASSGSGRGNEQFF. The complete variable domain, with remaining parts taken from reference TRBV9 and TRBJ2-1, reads DSGVTQTPKHLITATGQRVTLRCSPRSGDLSVYWYQQSLDQGLQFLIQYYNGEERAKGNILERFSAQQFPDLHSELNLSSLELGDSALYFCASSGSGRGNEQFFGPGTRLTVL.

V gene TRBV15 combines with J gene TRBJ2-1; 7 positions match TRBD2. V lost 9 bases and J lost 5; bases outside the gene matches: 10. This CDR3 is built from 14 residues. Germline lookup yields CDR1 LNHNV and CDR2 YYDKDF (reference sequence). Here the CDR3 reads CATGGDEKHNEQFF. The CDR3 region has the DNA TGTGCCACTGGGGGGGACGAAAAGCACAATGAGCAGTTCTTC.

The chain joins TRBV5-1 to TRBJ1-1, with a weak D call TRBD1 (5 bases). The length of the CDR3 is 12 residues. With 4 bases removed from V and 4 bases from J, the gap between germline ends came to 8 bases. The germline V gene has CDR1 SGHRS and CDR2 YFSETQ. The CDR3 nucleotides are TGCGCCAGCAGCGGGGGACCCACTGAAGCTTTCTTT. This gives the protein CASSGGPTEAFF.

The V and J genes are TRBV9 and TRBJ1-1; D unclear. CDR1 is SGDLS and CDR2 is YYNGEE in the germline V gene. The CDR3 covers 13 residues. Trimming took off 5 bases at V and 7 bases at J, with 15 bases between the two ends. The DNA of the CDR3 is TGTGCCAGCAGACCCATGAACGGGGTTGAAGCTTTCTTT. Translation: CASRPMNGVEAFF.

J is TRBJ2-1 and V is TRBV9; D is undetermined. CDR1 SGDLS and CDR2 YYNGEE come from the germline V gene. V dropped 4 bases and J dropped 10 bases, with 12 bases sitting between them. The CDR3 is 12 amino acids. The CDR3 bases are TGTGCCAGCAGCTCCCGTCCCGTCGAGCAGTTCTTC. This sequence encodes CASSSRPVEQFF. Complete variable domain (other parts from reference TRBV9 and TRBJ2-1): DSGVTQTPKHLITATGQRVTLRCSPRSGDLSVYWYQQSLDQGLQFLIQYYNGEERAKGNILERFSAQQFPDLHSELNLSSLELGDSALYFCASSSRPVEQFFGPGTRLTVL.

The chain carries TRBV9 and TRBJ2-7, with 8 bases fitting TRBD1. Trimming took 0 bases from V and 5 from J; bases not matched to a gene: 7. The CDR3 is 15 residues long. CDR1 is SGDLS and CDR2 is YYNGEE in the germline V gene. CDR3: CASSVGQGSTNEQYF. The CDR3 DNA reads TGTGCCAGCAGCGTAGGACAGGGGTCGACTAACGAGCAGTACTTC.

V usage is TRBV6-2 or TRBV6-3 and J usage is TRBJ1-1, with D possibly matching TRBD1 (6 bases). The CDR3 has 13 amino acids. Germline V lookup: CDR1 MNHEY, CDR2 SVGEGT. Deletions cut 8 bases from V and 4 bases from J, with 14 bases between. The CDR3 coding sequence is TGTGCCAGCCTTCTGGAAGGGGGCACTGAAGCTTTCTTT. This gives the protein CASLLEGGTEAFF.